Listed below are T cell receptor beta chains from one sample, sequenced in a study of graft-versus-host responses after intestinal transplantation. The table came from immunoSEQ multiplex PCR; TCRdb's copy has only in-frame clones and leaves some out. Of fewer than 150,000 clones listed, 85% to 95% are singletons. No antigen is known for these receptors. Sample: unstimulated CD4+ T cells sorted from spleen or lymph node cells, taken before intestinal transplant. These receptors all stem from a human donor who received an intestinal transplant. CDR3s include the opening cysteine and the closing phenylalanine or tryptophan. A D gene is named only where the DNA matches it firmly. Where a row states a size, it is once, few, many or the class of an expanded clone; other rows omit it.

D gene	clone size	V gene	J gene	CDR3 DNA	CDR3 protein
.	.	TRBV2	TRBJ2-5	TGTGCCAGCAGGGCCCAGGGCCTATCGGAGACCCAGTACTTC	CASRAQGLSETQYF
.	.	TRBV29-1	TRBJ1-1	TGCAGCGTCCCCGGGGCATCTAACACTGAAGCTTTCTTT	CSVPGASNTEAFF
TRBD1	.	TRBV15	TRBJ1-5	TGTGCCACCAGCGGCGGGACAGGGCTCGGTCAGCCCCAGCATTTT	CATSGGTGLGQPQHF
.	.	TRBV9	TRBJ2-3	TGTGCCAGCAGCGCGGAACCCAGGTGGGGACTCCCTAGCACAGATACGCAGTATTTT	CASSAEPRWGLPSTDTQYF
.	once	TRBV2	TRBJ1-2	TGTGCCGGGAGACCTGACACGAACTATGGCTACACCTTC	CAGRPDTNYGYTF
TRBD1	.	TRBV10-3	TRBJ1-1	TGTGCCATCAGCGGACAGGGGGCGTATGAAGCTTTCTTT	CAISGQGAYEAFF
TRBD1	.	TRBV29-1	TRBJ2-1	TGCAGCGCCAATTCGAGGACAGGGGGCCCCGATGAGCAGTTCTTC	CSANSRTGGPDEQFF
.	.	TRBV14	TRBJ2-3	TGTGCCAGCAGCCAAGGCGGAATTGGGATCGAGGTTTTT	CASSQGGIGIEVF
.	.	TRBV12-5	TRBJ2-6	TGTGCTAGTGGTCCCCCAGGGTTCCCTGGGGCCAACGTCCTGACTTTC	CASGPPGFPGANVLTF
.	.	TRBV5-6	TRBJ1-2	TGTGCCAGCAGCTACTATCTAGGCCAGAGAGTAAATAGCTACACCTTC	CASSYYLGQRVNSYTF
.	.	TRBV7-9	TRBJ1-1	TGTGCCAGCAGCTTAAACCCCCTGAACACTGAAGCTTTCTTT	CASSLNPLNTEAFF
.	.	TRBV25-1	TRBJ1-2	TGTGCCAGCAGTGAGTCGGGGGGCTATGGCTACACCTTC	CASSESGGYGYTF
.	.	TRBV19	TRBJ1-2	TGTGCCAGTAGTATGGCGGGCCGGTATGGCTACACCTTC	CASSMAGRYGYTF
.	.	TRBV2	TRBJ1-6	TGTGCCAGCAGGGCTACATCGGGGCGAGGGTCACCCCTCCACTTT	CASRATSGRGSPLHF
TRBD1	.	TRBV29-1	TRBJ1-1	TGCAGCGCAAGACAGGGGAGGGACACTGAAGCTTTCTTT	CSARQGRDTEAFF
TRBD1	.	TRBV9	TRBJ1-5	TGTGCCAGCAGCGCTACAGGGGAAGGTCAGCCCCAGCATTTT	CASSATGEGQPQHF
TRBD2	.	TRBV5-1	TRBJ2-3	TGCGCCAGCAGCTTGGGAGCTAGCGGGGGGGCAGATACGCAGTATTTT	CASSLGASGGADTQYF
.	.	TRBV5-4	TRBJ1-6	TGTGCCAGCAGCTTGTTAGGGGTCCTCGGCTCCCTCCACTTT	CASSLLGVLGSLHF
.	.	TRBV9	TRBJ2-1	TGTGCCAGCAGCGCTTCGCCCCAGGGGCGTCAGTTCTTC	CASSASPQGRQFF
.	.	TRBV7-9	TRBJ1-2	TGTGCCAGCAGGTATCAGGGGAACTATGGCTACACCTTC	CASRYQGNYGYTF
.	.	TRBV6-5	TRBJ2-5	TGTGCCAGCAGTAACGACGGGCAAGAGACCCAGTACTTC	CASSNDGQETQYF
.	.	TRBV11-2	TRBJ1-6	TGTGCCAGCAGCTTAAGGGGGGTATCCTATAATTCACCCCTCCACTTT	CASSLRGVSYNSPLHF